This is a list of T cell receptor beta chains from one sample in a study of technical replicates of blood from a handful of donors. Assay: immunoSEQ multiplex PCR; the TCRdb copy retains only in-frame clones and omits some. The repertoire consists of 60,000 to 65,000 clones, with about 91% occurring once and the leading ten covering approximately 4.5%. The sample consisted of PBMCs. The source is a human donor in good health. Some clones in this sample may be carry-over from other donors' samples. Both conserved end residues are part of each CDR3. The order of the fields is D gene, J gene, V gene, clone size, CDR3 DNA, CDR3 protein. The D gene is left open where the match is weak. Some rows mark clone size as missing; the rest say once, few, many or name a class of expanded clone.

>.|TRBJ2-1|TRBV9|.
TGTGCCAGCAGCGTAGTTTCTGCTAGCGATGAGCAGTTCTTC
CASSVVSASDEQFF
>.|TRBJ1-2|TRBV7-8|.
TGTGCCAGCAGCCTCCGGGAGGGACCTAACTATGGCTACACCTTC
CASSLREGPNYGYTF
>.|TRBJ2-2|TRBV12-1|.
TGTGCCAGCAGTCACTTCCCTGCCGCCGGGGAGCTGTTTTTT
CASSHFPAAGELFF
>TRBD2|TRBJ2-7|TRBV11-2|once
TGTGCCAGCAGCTGGACTAGCGGGACGTCCTACGAGCAGTACTTC
CASSWTSGTSYEQYF
>TRBD1|TRBJ1-5|TRBV11-2|.
TGTGCCAGCAGCGAAACGGCAGGGGGCCATCAGCCCCAGCATTTT
CASSETAGGHQPQHF
>TRBD1|TRBJ1-4|TRBV19|.
TGTGCCAGTAGTAGACAGGGTCCTAATGAAAAACTGTTTTTT
CASSRQGPNEKLFF
>TRBD2|TRBJ2-1|TRBV25-1|.
TGTGCCAGCAGTTCCATCGGTACTAGCGGGAGTAATGAGCAGTTCTTC
CASSSIGTSGSNEQFF
>TRBD1|TRBJ1-2|TRBV30|.
TGTGCCTGGGCCGGGACAGGGGGTGGCTACACCTTC
CAWAGTGGGYTF
>.|TRBJ1-6|TRBV7-9|.
TGTGCCAGCAGCTTAGATGGGGGCAGGCATTCACCCCTCCACTTT
CASSLDGGRHSPLHF
>TRBD1|TRBJ1-5|TRBV7-4|.
TGTGCCAGCAGCTTAGGGGGACAGGGGTTTTTTAGCAATCAGCCCCAGCATTTT
CASSLGGQGFFSNQPQHF
>.|TRBJ2-2|TRBV7-7|.
TGTGCCAGCAGCCAGGGGACCGTCACCGGGGAGCTGTTTTTT
CASSQGTVTGELFF
>.|TRBJ1-2|TRBV6-1|.
TGTGCCAGCAGTGATAGGGCAGGGTCTGCTAACTATGGCTACACCTTC
CASSDRAGSANYGYTF
>TRBD1|TRBJ2-2|TRBV4-1|.
TGCGCCAGCAGCCATTCGGACAGGGGCGAGACCGGGGAGCTGTTTTTT
CASSHSDRGETGELFF
>TRBD1|TRBJ1-2|TRBV4-2|.
TGTGCCAGCAGCCAGGGAATGGGACAGAACTATGGCTACACCTTC
CASSQGMGQNYGYTF
>TRBD2|TRBJ2-7|TRBV7-9|.
TGTGCCAGCAGACCCGGGCTGAGCGGGAGCTCCTACGAGCAGTACTTC
CASRPGLSGSSYEQYF